Below are 9 T cell receptor beta chains sequenced from a single sample in a study of blood T cell repertoires in COVID-19. Assay used: immunoSEQ multiplex PCR; TCRdb lists only in-frame clones, some missing. The sample has 45,000 to 50,000 clones, roughly four fifths seen once. The specimen was peripheral blood. Source of these receptors: a man in his forties with acute or convalescent COVID-19.

The chain recombines TRBV11-2 with TRBJ1-4; 11 nucleotides match TRBD1. The CDR3 spans 15 residues. V lost 1 base and J lost 11; bases outside the gene matches: 6. From germline, CDR1 is SGHAT and CDR2 FQNNGV. CDR3 sequence: CASSLGTGTGGKLFF. The CDR3 DNA reads as TGTGCCAGCAGCTTAGGGACCGGGACAGGGGGTAAACTGTTTTTT.

The J gene is TRBJ1-1, the V gene TRBV3-1 (or the pseudogene TRBV3-2); unclear D gene. Germline V gives CDR1 LGHDT, CDR2 YNNKEL (reference sequence). Trimming removed 2 bases from V and 4 bases from J, with 14 bases in between. The CDR3 covers 15 residues. The CDR3 reads CASSQFWVGGTEAFF. DNA of the CDR3: TGTGCCAGCAGCCAATTTTGGGTTGGCGGCACTGAAGCTTTCTTT.

The chain recombines TRBV7-9 with TRBJ1-5; TRBD1 matches 7 bases. The CDR3 contains 13 residues. The V and J ends lost 6 bases and 4 bases, in that order; junction bases with no gene match: 3. CDR1 and CDR2 (germline): SEHNR, FQNEAQ (reference sequence). The CDR3 region has the DNA TGTGCCAGCAGTGACAGGGATAATCAGCCCCAGCATTTT. This gives the protein CASSDRDNQPQHF.

This rearrangement joins TRBV7-9 to TRBJ2-2; tentative D call: TRBD1 (6 bases). V dropped 5 bases and J dropped 4 bases, with 14 bases sitting between them. Germline V gene data show CDR1 as SEHNR and CDR2 as FQNEAQ (reference sequence). This CDR3 is 15 amino acids long. The chain's CDR3 is CASSTGQSPTGELFF. In DNA form, the CDR3 reads TGTGCCAGCAGCACCGGACAGTCCCCCACCGGGGAGCTGTTTTTT.

The J gene is TRBJ2-2, the V gene TRBV19; weak D call: TRBD2 (5 bases). CDR3 length equals 16 residues. Trimming left V 7 bases short and J 3 bases short, with 18 bases between. Looked up from germline, CDR1 is LNHDA and CDR2 is SQIVND (reference sequence). The CDR3 DNA reads as TGTGCCAGTACAAGGACTTGGACTGGGGACACCGGGGAGCTGTTTTTT. Encoded protein: CASTRTWTGDTGELFF.

V usage is TRBV5-5 and J usage is TRBJ1-6; 9 bases map to TRBD1. The V gene end was trimmed by 1 base and the J gene end by 10 bases; junction bases not matched to a gene: 6. The CDR3 consists of 15 residues. Germline values: CDR1 SGHKS, CDR2 YYEKEE (reference sequence). CDR3 sequence reads: CASSLTGQGGSPLHF. For the CDR3, the DNA is TGTGCCAGCAGCTTGACGGGACAGGGAGGGTCACCCCTCCACTTT. Complete variable domain (other parts from reference TRBV5-5 and TRBJ1-6): DAGVTQSPTHLIKTRGQQVTLRCSPISGHKSVSWYQQVLGQGPQFIFQYYEKEERGRGNFPDRFSARQFPNYSSELNVNALLLGDSALYLCASSLTGQGGSPLHFGNGTRLTVT.

This clone has more than one count but fewer than ten. The chain uses TRBV6-4 and TRBJ1-1, with D possibly being TRBD1 (5 bases). Germline V CDR1 and CDR2: MRHNA, SNTAGT. The V and J ends lost 0 bases and 4 bases respectively, with 9 bases between them. CDR3 length: 14 amino acids. DNA for the CDR3: TGTGCCAGCAGTGACTCAAGTAGGGGCACTGAAGCTTTCTTT. Translation gives CASSDSSRGTEAFF.

DNA of the CDR3: TGTGCCAGCAGTCAAAGCCCGGGGGATACGCAGTATTTT. It translates to CASSQSPGDTQYF. The genes are TRBV6-6 and TRBJ2-3, with D tentatively TRBD2 (5 bases). Trimming shortened V by 5 bases and J by 6 bases, and 12 bases separated the two germline ends. CDR1 is MNHNY, CDR2 SVGAGI, per germline (reference sequence). This CDR3 has 13 amino acids.

The rearrangement uses TRBV5-1 and TRBJ2-3; 10 positions match TRBD1. CDR1 and CDR2 (germline): SGHRS, YFSETQ. The CDR3 runs to 16 residues. Germline trimming cut 5 bases from V and 4 bases from J; bases unmatched to any gene: 10. This chain's CDR3 is CASRPTGTGAPDTQYF. CDR3 DNA sequence: TGCGCCAGCAGGCCCACCGGGACAGGGGCCCCAGATACGCAGTATTTT.